The T cell receptor (beta chain) under discussion was sequenced for a study of identical twins. MiXCR was run by TCRdb on the 5' RACE reads, yielding one entry per CDR3 protein. The sample holds approximately 690,000 distinct CDR3 sequences; roughly 6.2% are singletons and the top ten take approximately 1.6%. V shed 6 bases and J shed 4 bases, with 22 bases lying between them. Germline CDR1 reads DFQATT; CDR2 reads SNEGSKA (reference sequence). The CDR3 is 15 amino acids. This chain links TRBV20-1 with TRBJ2-7; no clear D gene. The specimen sequenced was naive T cells sorted from blood. The receptor's source is a man younger than 30 in good health. The CDR3 here is CSARRSRATQYEQYF. The CDR3 DNA reads TGCAGTGCCAGAAGGAGCCGGGCCACCCAATACGAGCAGTACTTC.